This T cell receptor (beta chain) was sequenced for a study of blood T cell repertoires in COVID-19. Study-level background: The samples span acute and convalescent COVID-19 from the United States, Italy and Spain.

In the original workflow: Estimation of nucleated cell counts was performed using reference gene primer amplification. Sequencing was performed with immunoSEQ multiplex PCR; in TCRdb, only in-frame clones are kept and a portion is missing. V, J and clone size were drawn from that table, and D and trimming were deduced from the DNA. In the table there are about 80,000 clones, around 88% of which are singletons. The CDR3 contains 17 residues. Germline V gene data show CDR1 as SGHDT and CDR2 as YYEEEE. V was pared by 0 bases and J by 0 bases, with 12 bases between. The sample holds a few counts of this clone.

V usage is TRBV5-6 and J usage is TRBJ2-2, with D hard to call. The sequencing input was peripheral blood. This receptor was taken from an elderly woman with acute or convalescent COVID-19. CDR3 region: CASSLGATQANTGELFF. The CDR3 DNA follows: TGTGCCAGCAGCTTGGGGGCGACCCAGGCGAACACCGGGGAGCTGTTTTTT.